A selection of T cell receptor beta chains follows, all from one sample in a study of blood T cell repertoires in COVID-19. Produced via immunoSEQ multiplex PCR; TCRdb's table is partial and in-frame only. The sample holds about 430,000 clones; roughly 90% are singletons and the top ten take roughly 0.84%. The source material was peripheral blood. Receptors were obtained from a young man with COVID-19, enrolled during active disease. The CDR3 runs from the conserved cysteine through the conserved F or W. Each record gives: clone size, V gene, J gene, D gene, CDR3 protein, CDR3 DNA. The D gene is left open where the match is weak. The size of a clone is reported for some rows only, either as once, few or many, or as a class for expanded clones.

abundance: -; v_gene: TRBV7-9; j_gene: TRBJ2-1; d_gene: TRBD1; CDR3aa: CASSLGQATYNEQFF; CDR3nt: TGTGCCAGCAGCCTCGGACAGGCCACCTACAATGAGCAGTTCTTC
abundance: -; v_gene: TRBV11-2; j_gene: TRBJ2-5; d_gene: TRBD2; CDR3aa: CASSLRLAGEETQYF; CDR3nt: TGTGCCAGCAGCTTAAGGCTAGCGGGAGAGGAGACCCAGTACTTC
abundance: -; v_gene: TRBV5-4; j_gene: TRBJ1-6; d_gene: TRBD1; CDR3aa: CASSLPGGTGDTPLHF; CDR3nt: TGTGCCAGCAGCTTGCCAGGAGGGACAGGGGATACACCCCTCCACTTT
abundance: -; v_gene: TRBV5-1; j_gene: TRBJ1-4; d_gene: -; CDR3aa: CASSPQLENEKLFF; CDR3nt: TGCGCCAGCAGCCCACAGTTGGAAAATGAAAAACTGTTTTTT
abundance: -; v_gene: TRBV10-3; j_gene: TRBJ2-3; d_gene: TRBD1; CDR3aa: CAISGGQASSTDTQYF; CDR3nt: TGTGCCATCAGTGGGGGACAGGCCTCTAGCACAGATACGCAGTATTTT
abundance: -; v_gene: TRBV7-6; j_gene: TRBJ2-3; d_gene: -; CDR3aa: CASSSARQTDTQYF; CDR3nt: TGTGCCAGCAGCTCTGCGAGACAAACAGATACGCAGTATTTT
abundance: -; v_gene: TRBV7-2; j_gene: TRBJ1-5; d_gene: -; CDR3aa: CASSFGGSGNNQPQHF; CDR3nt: TGTGCCAGCAGCTTCGGTGGTAGCGGAAACAATCAGCCCCAGCATTTT
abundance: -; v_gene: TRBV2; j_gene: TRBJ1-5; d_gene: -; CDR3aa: CASNPHVQPQHF; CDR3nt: TGTGCCAGCAATCCACACGTTCAGCCCCAGCATTTT
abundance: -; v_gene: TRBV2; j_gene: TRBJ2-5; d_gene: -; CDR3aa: CASREPQPGQETQYF; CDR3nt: TGTGCCAGCAGGGAACCTCAACCGGGACAAGAGACCCAGTACTTC
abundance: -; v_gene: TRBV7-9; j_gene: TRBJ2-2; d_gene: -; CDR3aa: CASVAPQGQNTGELFF; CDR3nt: TGTGCCAGCGTCGCACCACAGGGACAGAACACCGGGGAGCTGTTTTTT
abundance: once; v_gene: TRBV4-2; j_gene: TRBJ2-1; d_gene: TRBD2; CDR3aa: CASSQELAGPYNEQFF; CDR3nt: TGTGCCAGCAGCCAAGAACTAGCGGGACCGTACAATGAGCAGTTCTTC
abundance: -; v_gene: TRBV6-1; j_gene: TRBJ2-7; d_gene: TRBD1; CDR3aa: CASSGGRQGLFYEQYF; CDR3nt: TGTGCCAGCAGTGGGGGGAGACAGGGCCTATTCTACGAGCAGTACTTC
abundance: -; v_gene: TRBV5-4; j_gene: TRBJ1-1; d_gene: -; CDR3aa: CASASGTTEAFF; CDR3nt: TGTGCCAGCGCCTCCGGGACTACTGAAGCTTTCTTT
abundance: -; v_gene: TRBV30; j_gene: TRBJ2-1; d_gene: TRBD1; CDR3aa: CAWSVGQYNEQFF; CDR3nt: TGTGCCTGGAGCGTGGGACAGTACAATGAGCAGTTCTTC
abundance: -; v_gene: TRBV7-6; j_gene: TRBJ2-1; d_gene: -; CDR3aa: CASSPMGWGFMYNEQFF; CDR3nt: TGTGCCAGCAGCCCAATGGGCTGGGGCTTTATGTACAATGAGCAGTTCTTC
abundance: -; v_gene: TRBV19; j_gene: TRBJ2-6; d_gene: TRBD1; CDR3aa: CASSIALGGQGTSSGANVLTF; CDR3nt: TGTGCCAGTAGTATCGCCCTAGGGGGACAGGGGACTTCCTCTGGGGCCAACGTCCTGACTTTC
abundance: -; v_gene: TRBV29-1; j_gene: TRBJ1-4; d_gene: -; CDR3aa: CSANRGDPTVGEKLFF; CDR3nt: TGCAGCGCTAACCGGGGAGATCCGACGGTGGGCGAAAAACTGTTTTTT
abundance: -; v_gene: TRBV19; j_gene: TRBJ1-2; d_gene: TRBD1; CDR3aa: CASSSGQGGNGYTF; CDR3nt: TGTGCCAGTAGTTCCGGACAGGGAGGGAATGGCTACACCTTC
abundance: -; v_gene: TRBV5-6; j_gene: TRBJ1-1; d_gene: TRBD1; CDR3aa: CASSLWTGNTEAFF; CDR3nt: TGTGCCAGCAGCTTGTGGACAGGGAACACTGAAGCTTTCTTT
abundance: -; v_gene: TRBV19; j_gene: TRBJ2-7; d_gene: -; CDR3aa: CASSIAGEPYEQYF; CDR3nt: TGTGCCAGTAGTATAGCAGGGGAGCCCTACGAGCAGTACTTC
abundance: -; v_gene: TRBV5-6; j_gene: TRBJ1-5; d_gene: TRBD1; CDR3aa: CASSRDRGRGQPQHF; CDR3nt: TGTGCCAGCAGCCGGGACAGAGGAAGAGGTCAGCCCCAGCATTTT
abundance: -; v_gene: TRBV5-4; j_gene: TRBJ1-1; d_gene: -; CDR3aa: CASMNGPVTEAFF; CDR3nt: TGTGCCAGCATGAATGGTCCGGTCACTGAAGCTTTCTTT
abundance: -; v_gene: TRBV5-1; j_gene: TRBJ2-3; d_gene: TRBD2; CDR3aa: CASSLFLAGGEDTQYF; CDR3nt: TGCGCCAGCAGCTTATTTTTAGCGGGGGGCGAGGATACGCAGTATTTT
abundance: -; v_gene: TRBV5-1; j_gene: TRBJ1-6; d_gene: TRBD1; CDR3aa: CASSDGTGGYSPLHF; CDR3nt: TGCGCCAGCAGCGACGGGACAGGGGGGTATTCACCCCTCCACTTT
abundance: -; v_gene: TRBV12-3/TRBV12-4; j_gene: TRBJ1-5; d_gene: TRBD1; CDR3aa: CASSNTGEVHF; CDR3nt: TGTGCCAGCAGTAATACAGGGGAGGTGCATTTT
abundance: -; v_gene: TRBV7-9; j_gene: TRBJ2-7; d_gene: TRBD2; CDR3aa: CASSLAPAGASYEQYF; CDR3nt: TGTGCCAGCAGCTTAGCACCAGCGGGAGCCTCCTACGAGCAGTACTTC
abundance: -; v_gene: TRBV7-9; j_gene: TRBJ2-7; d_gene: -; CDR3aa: CASSLDLPTPYEQYF; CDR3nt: TGTGCCAGCAGCTTGGACTTGCCAACCCCCTACGAGCAGTACTTC
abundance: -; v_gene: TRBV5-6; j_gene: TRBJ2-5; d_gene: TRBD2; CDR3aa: CASSKTSGGALKETQYF; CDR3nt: TGTGCCAGCAGCAAGACTAGCGGGGGGGCATTGAAGGAGACCCAGTACTTC
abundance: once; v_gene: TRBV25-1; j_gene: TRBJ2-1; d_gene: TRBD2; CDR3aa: CASSELTSGGAKEQFF; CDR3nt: TGTGCCAGCAGTGAGCTAACTAGCGGGGGGGCGAAAGAGCAGTTCTTC
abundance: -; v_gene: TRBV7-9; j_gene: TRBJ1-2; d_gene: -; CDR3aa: CASSFPQGPGYTF; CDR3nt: TGTGCCAGCAGCTTCCCCCAGGGCCCTGGCTACACCTTC
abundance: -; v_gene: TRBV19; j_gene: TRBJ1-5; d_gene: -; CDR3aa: CASSISPVGGGGLQPQHF; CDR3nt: TGTGCCAGTAGTATAAGCCCCGTGGGGGGAGGGGGTCTCCAGCCCCAGCATTTT
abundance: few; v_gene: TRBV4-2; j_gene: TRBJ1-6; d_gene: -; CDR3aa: CASSPRGDTIHF; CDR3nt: TGTGCCAGCAGCCCCCGGGGGGACACCATCCACTTT
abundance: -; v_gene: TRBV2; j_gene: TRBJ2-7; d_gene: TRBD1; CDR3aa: CASRTGGNEQYF; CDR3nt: TGTGCCAGCAGGACAGGGGGTAACGAGCAGTACTTC
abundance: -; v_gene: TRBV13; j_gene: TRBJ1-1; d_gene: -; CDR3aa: CASSSSEQANTEAFF; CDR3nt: TGTGCCAGCTCTTCTTCCGAACAGGCGAACACTGAAGCTTTCTTT
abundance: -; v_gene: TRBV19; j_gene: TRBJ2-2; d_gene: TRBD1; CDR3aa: CASTQTGGPGELFF; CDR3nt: TGTGCCAGTACCCAAACAGGGGGCCCCGGGGAGCTGTTTTTT
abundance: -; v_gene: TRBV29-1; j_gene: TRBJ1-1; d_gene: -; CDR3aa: CSVVTRVSDTEAFF; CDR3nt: TGCAGCGTTGTTACTCGGGTGTCTGACACTGAAGCTTTCTTT
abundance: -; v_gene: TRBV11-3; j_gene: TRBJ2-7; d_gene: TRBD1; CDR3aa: CASSLDGQGLGEQYF; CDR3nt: TGTGCCAGCAGCTTAGATGGACAGGGTTTAGGCGAGCAGTACTTC
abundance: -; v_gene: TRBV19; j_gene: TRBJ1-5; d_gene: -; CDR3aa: CASSRIRGSDQPQHF; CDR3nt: TGTGCCAGTAGTAGGATCAGGGGTTCCGATCAGCCCCAGCATTTT
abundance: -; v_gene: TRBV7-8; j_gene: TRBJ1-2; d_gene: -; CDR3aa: CASSLNPGVGYGYTF; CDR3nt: TGTGCCAGCAGCCTGAACCCAGGGGTTGGCTATGGCTACACCTTC